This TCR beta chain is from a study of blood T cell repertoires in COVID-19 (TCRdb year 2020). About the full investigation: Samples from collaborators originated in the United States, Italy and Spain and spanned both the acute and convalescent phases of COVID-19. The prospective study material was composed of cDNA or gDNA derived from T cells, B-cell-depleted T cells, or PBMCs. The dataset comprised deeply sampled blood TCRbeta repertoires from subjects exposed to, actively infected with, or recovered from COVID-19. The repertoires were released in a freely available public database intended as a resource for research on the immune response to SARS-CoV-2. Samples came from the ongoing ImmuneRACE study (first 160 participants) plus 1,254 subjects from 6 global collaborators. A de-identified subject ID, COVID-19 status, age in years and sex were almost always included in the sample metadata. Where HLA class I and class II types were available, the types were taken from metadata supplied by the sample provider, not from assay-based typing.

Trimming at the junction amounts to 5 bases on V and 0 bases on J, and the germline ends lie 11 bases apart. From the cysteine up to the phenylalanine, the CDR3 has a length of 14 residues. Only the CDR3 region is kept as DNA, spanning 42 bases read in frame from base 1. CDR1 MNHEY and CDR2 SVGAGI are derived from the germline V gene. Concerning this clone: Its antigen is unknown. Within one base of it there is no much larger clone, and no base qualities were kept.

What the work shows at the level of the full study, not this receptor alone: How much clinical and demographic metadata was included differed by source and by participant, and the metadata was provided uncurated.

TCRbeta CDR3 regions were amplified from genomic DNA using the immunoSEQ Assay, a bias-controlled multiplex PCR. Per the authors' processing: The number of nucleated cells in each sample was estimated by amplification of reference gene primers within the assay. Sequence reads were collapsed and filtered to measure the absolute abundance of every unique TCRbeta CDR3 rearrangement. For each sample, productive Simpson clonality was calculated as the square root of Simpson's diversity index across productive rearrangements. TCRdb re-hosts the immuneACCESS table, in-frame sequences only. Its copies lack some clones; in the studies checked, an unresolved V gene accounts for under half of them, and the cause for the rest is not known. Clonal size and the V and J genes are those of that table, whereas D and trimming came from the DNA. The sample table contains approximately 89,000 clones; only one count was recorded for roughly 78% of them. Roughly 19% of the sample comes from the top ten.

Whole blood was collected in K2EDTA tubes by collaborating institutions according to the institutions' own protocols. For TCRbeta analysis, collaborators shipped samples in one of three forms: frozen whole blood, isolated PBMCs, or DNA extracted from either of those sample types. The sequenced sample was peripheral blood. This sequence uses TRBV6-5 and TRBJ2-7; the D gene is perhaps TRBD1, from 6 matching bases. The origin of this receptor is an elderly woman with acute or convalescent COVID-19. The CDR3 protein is CASSRQADSYEQYF. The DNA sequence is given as TGTGCCAGCAGTCGACAGGCCGACTCCTACGAGCAGTACTTC.